Listed below are T cell receptor beta chains from one sample, sequenced in a study of graft-versus-host responses after intestinal transplantation. These receptors' targets are unknown. Profiled with immunoSEQ multiplex PCR; TCRdb holds only in-frame clones, not every one. This sample has about 25,000 clones, with approximately 82% found just once. The sample consisted of unstimulated CD8+ T cells sorted from spleen or lymph node cells, taken before transplant. The receptors were gathered from a human donor who was the organ donor for an intestinal transplant. The CDR3 runs from the conserved cysteine through the conserved F or W. D genes are given only for firm matches. Clone size appears in some rows only: once, few, many, or a class for an expanded clone.

CSVEFVSAEAFF TGCAGCGTTGAATTTGTGTCCGCTGAAGCTTTCTTT TRBJ1-1 . . TRBV29-1
CASSSTGGSTEAFF TGTGCCAGCAGTTCCACCGGGGGAAGCACTGAAGCTTTCTTT TRBJ1-1 . . TRBV27
CASSATRDFPRSQYF TGTGCCAGCAGCGCTACCCGGGACTTTCCTCGAAGTCAGTACTTC TRBJ2-4 . . TRBV9
CASSQTGTGGYNEQFF TGCGCCAGCAGCCAAACCGGGACAGGGGGATACAATGAGCAGTTCTTC TRBJ2-1 . TRBD1 TRBV4-3
CASGGDYPVDEQFF TGTGCCAGCGGCGGGGACTACCCAGTCGATGAGCAGTTCTTC TRBJ2-1 . TRBD2 TRBV9
CASSLAGGTHTDTQYF TGTGCCAGCAGCTTGGCGGGAGGGACGCACACAGATACGCAGTATTTT TRBJ2-3 . TRBD2 TRBV5-5
CASSLVGTINTEAFF TGCGCCAGCAGCTTGGTCGGTACAATTAACACTGAAGCTTTCTTT TRBJ1-1 . . TRBV5-1
CASSLGRSGNTEAFF TGTGCCAGCAGCTTGGGTCGGTCCGGGAACACTGAAGCTTTCTTT TRBJ1-1 . . TRBV5-6
CASSPQGNTEAFF TGTGCCAGCTCACCTCAGGGAAACACTGAAGCTTTCTTT TRBJ1-1 . . TRBV18
CASSEPGQGVDTEAFF TGCGCCAGCAGTGAGCCGGGACAGGGGGTAGACACTGAAGCTTTCTTT TRBJ1-1 . TRBD1 TRBV10-2
CAIGVGNSYEQYF TGTGCCATAGGGGTGGGAAACTCCTACGAGCAGTACTTC TRBJ2-7 . . TRBV10-3
CASSISGEGYNEQFF TGTGCCAGTAGTATTTCAGGGGAAGGATACAATGAGCAGTTCTTC TRBJ2-1 . . TRBV19
CASSFAGTETYEQYF TGTGCCAGCAGCTTCGCCGGGACAGAGACTTACGAGCAGTACTTC TRBJ2-7 . TRBD1 TRBV11-2
CASSLESPPYNEQFF TGTGCCAGCAGCTTAGAATCCCCCCCCTACAATGAGCAGTTCTTC TRBJ2-1 few . TRBV7-6
CASSQEFIGGRGSDTQYF TGCGCCAGCAGCCAAGAATTTATTGGCGGCCGGGGTTCAGATACGCAGTATTTT TRBJ2-3 . . TRBV4-1
CASSPGAAIYEQYF TGCGCCAGCAGTCCGGGGGCAGCGATCTACGAGCAGTACTTC TRBJ2-7 few . TRBV10-2
CASSQEAGYEQYF TGCGCCAGCAGCCAAGAAGCAGGGTACGAGCAGTACTTC TRBJ2-7 once . TRBV4-1
CASSYSGTGTYEQYF TGTGCCAGCAGTTATTCCGGGACAGGGACCTACGAGCAGTACTTC TRBJ2-7 . TRBD1 TRBV6-5
CASSLPISTGGYTTGELFF TGTGCCAGCAGCTTACCGATATCGACAGGGGGTTACACCACCGGGGAGCTGTTTTTT TRBJ2-2 once TRBD1 TRBV7-6
CASSQLAGGSTDTQYF TGCGCCAGCAGCCAACTGGCGGGGGGTAGCACAGATACGCAGTATTTT TRBJ2-3 . TRBD2 TRBV4-3
CASSQDLYKGGTEAFF TGCGCCAGCAGCCAAGACTTGTATAAGGGAGGCACTGAAGCTTTCTTT TRBJ1-1 . . TRBV4-1
CASSLGTGGEQYF TGTGCCAGCAGCTTAGGGACAGGGGGCGAGCAGTACTTC TRBJ2-7 . TRBD1 TRBV11-2
CASSVTSGGHEQYF TGTGCCAGCAGCGTGACTAGCGGGGGGCACGAGCAGTACTTC TRBJ2-7 . TRBD2 TRBV7-6
CASQRGNEQFF TGTGCCAGCCAACGAGGCAATGAGCAGTTCTTC TRBJ2-1 few . TRBV6-6
CASPKLPEADGSWIAGELFF TGTGCCAGTCCTAAACTCCCCGAAGCGGACGGGAGTTGGATCGCGGGGGAGCTGTTTTTT TRBJ2-2 . . TRBV2
CASSQGRRESVPDTQYF TGCGCCAGCAGCCAAGGAAGAAGGGAGTCGGTTCCAGATACGCAGTATTTT TRBJ2-3 . . TRBV4-1
CASRGTGTVYYEQYF TGTGCCTCCCGGGGGACAGGGACAGTATACTACGAGCAGTACTTC TRBJ2-7 . TRBD1 TRBV2
CASSSGLTSYEQYF TGTGCCAGCAGTTCGGGACTGACTTCCTACGAGCAGTACTTC TRBJ2-7 . . TRBV6-5
CASRPRGEVSGANVLTF TGTGCCAGCAGGCCTCGGGGGGAGGTCTCTGGGGCCAACGTCCTGACTTTC TRBJ2-6 . TRBD2 TRBV27
CASRLAGGPKNIQYF TGTGCCAGCAGACTAGCGGGAGGGCCCAAAAACATTCAGTACTTC TRBJ2-4 . TRBD2 TRBV5-4
CASSLVDTSGGTDTQYF TGTGCCAGCAGCTTAGTTGATACTAGCGGGGGCACAGATACGCAGTATTTT TRBJ2-3 . TRBD2 TRBV7-6
CASSKNGVPNQPQHF TGTGCCAGCAGCAAAAACGGAGTTCCTAATCAGCCCCAGCATTTT TRBJ1-5 . . TRBV2
CASSLESVAGEETQYF TGTGCCAGCAGCTTGGAGTCAGTAGCGGGAGAAGAGACCCAGTACTTC TRBJ2-5 . TRBD2 TRBV5-5
CASSLWSGGINEQFF TGTGCCAGCAGTTTGTGGTCGGGAGGAATAAATGAGCAGTTCTTC TRBJ2-1 . TRBD2 TRBV6-6
CASSPSSKADEKLFF TGTGCCAGCAGCCCCTCCTCAAAAGCGGATGAAAAACTGTTTTTT TRBJ1-4 once . TRBV9
CASSEGAGETQYF TGTGCCAGCAGTGAGGGGGCGGGGGAGACCCAGTACTTC TRBJ2-5 few . TRBV25-1
CASSRRGTYEQYF TGTGCCAGCAGCCGCAGGGGGACCTACGAGCAGTACTTC TRBJ2-7 . TRBD1 TRBV2
CSVEGGTPYEQYF TGCAGCGTTGAAGGAGGGACCCCCTACGAGCAGTACTTC TRBJ2-7 . . TRBV29-1
CASSFRGEAFF TGCGCCAGCAGCTTTCGAGGGGAGGCTTTCTTT TRBJ1-1 . . TRBV5-1
CASSAGPYNEQFF TGTGCCAGTAGTGCTGGTCCATACAATGAGCAGTTCTTC TRBJ2-1 few . TRBV19
CASSQDLRVTYGYTF TGCGCCAGCAGCCAAGATCTTCGGGTCACCTATGGCTACACCTTC TRBJ1-2 . . TRBV4-3